The clone carrying this T cell receptor (beta chain) was counted at least ten times. No antigen is known for it. The CDR3 sequence is 15 residues long. J gave up 3 bases and V 5 bases, and 6 bases lay outside the gene matches. Germline V CDR1 and CDR2: KGHSH, LQKENI. These data come from a study of molecular identifiers for immune sequencing clone quantification. Previously described methods and listed TCR primers were employed for the bulk TCR libraries. TCRdb fed the PCR reads into MiXCR, producing one record per CDR3 protein. The table has roughly 65,000 distinct CDR3 sequences, less than 20% seen once. Preparation of naive CD8 libraries involved roughly 19,000 to 1,000,000 sorted cells and 10%, 30% or 50% RNA. Sorting recovered naive CD8 T cells on a CD8+CD4-CCR7+CD45RA+ profile. Study outcomes and limitations: Over 99% of CMV-specific effector molecules, but under 1% of naive ones, were in clones above 20 copies.

This chain links TRBV18 with TRBJ2-3; 9 positions agree with TRBD1. The TCR comes from a human donor in good health. Some libraries in this study had Jurkat cell RNA spiked in. The sample consisted of naive CD8+ T cells from blood, with Jurkat cell RNA spiked in. Subset meaning: FACS-sorted CD8+CD4-CCR7+CD45RA+ naive T cells. In DNA, the CDR3 is TGTGCCAGCTCAACGGGACAGGGAACGACAGATACGCAGTATTTT. Its translation is CASSTGQGTTDTQYF.